The next 6 T cell receptor beta chains were all read from a single sample in a study of cytotoxic CD8 clonotypes in ibrutinib-treated CLL. The assay was immunoSEQ multiplex PCR, and TCRdb's table has in-frame clones only and misses some. The sample contains 110,000 to 150,000 clones, 60% to 80% of which appear only once. Material: PBMCs, obtained after 12 months of ibrutinib treatment. Every receptor here comes from a human donor with chronic lymphocytic leukemia.

The rearrangement uses TRBV7-2 and TRBJ2-5, with 9 bases identical to TRBD2. J gave up 5 bases and V 2 bases, and 15 bases lay outside the gene matches. This CDR3 has 18 amino acids. The germline CDR1 and CDR2 sequences are SGHTA and FQGNSA. CDR3 coding DNA: TGTGCCAGCAGCTTACACTCCTTACTAGCGGGCTCCGGTGAGACCCAGTACTTC. Protein: CASSLHSLLAGSGETQYF.

The rearrangement links TRBV4-1 to TRBJ2-2, with 8 bases aligning to TRBD2. Germline V gene data show CDR1 as MGHRA and CDR2 as YSYEKL. This CDR3 has 13 residues. The junction had 7 bases not matched to a gene; V was cut back by 0 bases and J by 16 bases. The CDR3 bases are TGCGCCAGCAGCCAAGATTGGCGCGGGAGGCAGTTTTTT. This codes for CASSQDWRGRQFF.

The CDR3 DNA follows: TGTGCCTGGAGTCCTGGCTACGAGCAGTACTTC. The encoded protein is CAWSPGYEQYF. This rearrangement joins TRBV30 to TRBJ2-7, with D unclear. Per the germline V gene, CDR1 is GTSNPN and CDR2 is SVGIG (reference sequence). Deletions cut 2 bases from V and 3 bases from J, with 5 bases between. The CDR3 sequence is 11 residues long.

The chain has TRBV7-9 and TRBJ2-3; 13 bases map to TRBD2. V was clipped by 1 base and J by 1 base; unmatched bases: 2. In germline, CDR1 is SEHNR, CDR2 FQNEAQ (reference sequence). The CDR3 totals 17 residues. This chain's CDR3 is CASSLGTSGGGTDTQYF. The CDR3 DNA sequence: TGTGCCAGCAGCTTAGGGACTAGCGGGGGTGGCACAGATACGCAGTATTTT.

The chain is built from TRBV7-7 and TRBJ2-1; D is undetermined. The CDR3 is made up of 16 amino acids. V lost 1 base to trimming and J lost 0 bases, with 10 bases between them. CDR1 and CDR2 from the germline V gene are SSHAT and FNYEAQ (reference sequence). Written as DNA, the CDR3 is TGTGCCAGCAGCTTAGAGGCGGCGAGCTCCTACAATGAGCAGTTCTTC. Encoded protein: CASSLEAASSYNEQFF.

About this clone itself: This may stem from a read error, because a much larger clone lies one nucleotide away. The J gene is TRBJ2-5, the V gene TRBV13; 9 positions agree with TRBD1. This CDR3 has 14 amino acids. V trimming: 5 bases; J trimming: 2 bases; junction bases outside the gene matches: 3. Germline V gene data show CDR1 as PRHDT and CDR2 as FYEKMQ (reference sequence). The CDR3 region has the DNA TGTGCCAGCAGCCAGGACAGGGGACAAGAGACCCAGTACTTC. Encoded protein: CASSQDRGQETQYF.